Detailed here is one TCR beta chain. Its target is unknown. The sample originates from a study of blood T cells in healthy people across ages. Study-wide findings and caveats: Total diversity from one million sequenced T cells was likely underestimated.

Next came a second PCR, run for about 7 to 12 cycles, which used a sample-barcoded 5' primer along with a J-beta primer mix. Researchers report that each sample yielded at least 2.5 million CDR3-containing paired-end reads. TCRdb used MiXCR to reprocess the 5' RACE reads, holding one entry per CDR3 protein. The table includes 1.5 million to 2 million distinct CDR3 sequences, roughly 27% detected once. The germline CDR1 and CDR2 sequences are KGHDR and SFDVKD. Trimming stripped 3 bases from V and 5 bases from J, with 9 bases between. The CDR3 runs 13 residues. The sequencing input was blood. The rearrangement uses TRBV24-1 and TRBJ1-2, with D hard to call. This TCR came from a woman aged 25-40 years in good health. CDR3 sequence: CATSDKRGYGYTF. The CDR3 region has the DNA TGTGCCACCAGTGATAAGCGAGGATATGGCTACACCTTC.